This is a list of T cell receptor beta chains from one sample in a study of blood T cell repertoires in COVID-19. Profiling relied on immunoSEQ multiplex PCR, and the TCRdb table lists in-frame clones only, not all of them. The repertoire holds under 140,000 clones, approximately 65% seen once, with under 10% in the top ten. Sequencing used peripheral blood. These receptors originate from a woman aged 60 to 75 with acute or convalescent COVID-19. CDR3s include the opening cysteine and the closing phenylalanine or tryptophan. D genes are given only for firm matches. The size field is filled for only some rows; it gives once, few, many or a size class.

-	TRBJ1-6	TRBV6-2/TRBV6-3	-	TGTGCCAGCAGTTACCCCCAGGGGAATTCACCCCTCCACTTT	CASSYPQGNSPLHF
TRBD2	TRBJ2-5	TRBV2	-	TGTGCCAGCAAGACTAGCCCCTACCAAGAGACCCAGTACTTC	CASKTSPYQETQYF
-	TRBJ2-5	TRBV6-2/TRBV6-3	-	TGTGCCAGCAGCCGAGACGGGGAAGGGACCCAGTACTTC	CASSRDGEGTQYF
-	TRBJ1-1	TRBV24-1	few	TGTGCCACCCACGGGGGGACGAGTACTGAAGCTTTCTTT	CATHGGTSTEAFF
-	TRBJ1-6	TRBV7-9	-	TGTGCCAGCAGCTCCGGGACTGAAAATTCACCCCTCCACTTT	CASSSGTENSPLHF
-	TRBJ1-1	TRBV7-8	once	TGTGCCAGCAGCCGGGGGATGGTAACCCAGTTGGGGGGCACTGAAGCTTTCTTT	CASSRGMVTQLGGTEAFF
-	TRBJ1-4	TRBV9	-	TGTGCCAGCAGCCCGCCCGGGGGGGGCGCGGAAAAACTGTTTTTT	CASSPPGGGAEKLFF
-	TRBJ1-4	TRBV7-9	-	TGTGCCAGCAGCTCTGGACAGAGAGAAAAACTGTTTTTT	CASSSGQREKLFF
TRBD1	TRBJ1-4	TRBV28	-	TGTGCCTCAGGGGAGCAGGGGGTTGAAAAACTGTTTTTT	CASGEQGVEKLFF
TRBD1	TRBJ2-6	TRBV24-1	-	TGTGCCACCAGTGATGCAGGGGGCAGGAGCTCTGGGGCCAACGTCCTGACTTTC	CATSDAGGRSSGANVLTF
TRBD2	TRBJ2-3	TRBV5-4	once	TGTGCCAGCAGCTTGGGCGGGGGGGCCGGCACAGATACGCAGTATTTT	CASSLGGGAGTDTQYF
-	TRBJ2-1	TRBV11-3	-	TGTGCCAGCAGCTTCGACAGGAGCTACAATGAGCAGTTCTTC	CASSFDRSYNEQFF
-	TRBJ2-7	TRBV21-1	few	TGTGCCAGCAGCAAAGGTCCGGGGGCCTACGAGCAGTACTTC	CASSKGPGAYEQYF
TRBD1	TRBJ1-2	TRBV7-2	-	TGTGCCAGCAGCCCGGGACAGAGATACTTTAACTATGGCTACACCTTC	CASSPGQRYFNYGYTF
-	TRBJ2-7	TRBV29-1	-	TGCAGCGTTAAGACGTTAGGGGGAGATGAGCACTACGAGCAGTACTTC	CSVKTLGGDEHYEQYF
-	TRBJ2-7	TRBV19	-	TGTGCCAGTAGTATGCGGCGGCAGGGGGGACTGAGCTCCTACGAGCAGTACTTC	CASSMRRQGGLSSYEQYF
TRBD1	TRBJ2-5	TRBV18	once	TGTGCCAGCTCCAAAACAGGGGACGGGACCCAGTACTTC	CASSKTGDGTQYF
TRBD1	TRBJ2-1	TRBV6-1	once	TGTGCCAGCAGTGAACCGGGACAGTCGTACAATGAGCAGTTCTTC	CASSEPGQSYNEQFF
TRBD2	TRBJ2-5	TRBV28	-	TGTGCCAGCAGTGACCCGGGGACTAGCGGAGAGACCCAGTACTTC	CASSDPGTSGETQYF
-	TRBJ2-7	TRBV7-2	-	TGTGCCAGCAGCTTAGATCCTTTCTACGAGCAGTACTTC	CASSLDPFYEQYF
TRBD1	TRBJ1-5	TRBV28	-	TGTGCCAGCAGTTTAGGGGGGACAGGGGCCCAGCATTTT	CASSLGGTGAQHF
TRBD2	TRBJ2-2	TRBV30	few	TGTGCCTGGACCGTAGCGGGGGGGAACACCGGGGAGCTGTTTTTT	CAWTVAGGNTGELFF
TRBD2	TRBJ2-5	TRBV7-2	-	TGTGCCAGCAGCGCTTCCGGGACTAGCTCTCAGACCCAGTACTTC	CASSASGTSSQTQYF
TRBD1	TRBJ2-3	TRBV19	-	TGTGCCAGTAGTCCTTTCCAGGGGGAGTGGGGCACAGATACGCAGTATTTT	CASSPFQGEWGTDTQYF
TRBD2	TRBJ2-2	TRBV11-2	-	TGTGCCAGCAGCTTAGTTCAAGGACTAGCGGGCGGCGGGGAGCTGTTTTTT	CASSLVQGLAGGGELFF
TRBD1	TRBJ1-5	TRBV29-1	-	TGCAGCGTTCAGGGGGCCAGCAATCAGCCCCAGCATTTT	CSVQGASNQPQHF
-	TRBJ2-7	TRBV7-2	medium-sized	TGTGCCAGCAGCTTCAGGGGCGAGCAGTACTTC	CASSFRGEQYF
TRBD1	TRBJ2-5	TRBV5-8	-	TGTGCCAGCAGCTTCTACAGGGGTCGACAGGAGGAGACCCAGTACTTC	CASSFYRGRQEETQYF
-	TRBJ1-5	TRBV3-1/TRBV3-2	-	TGTGCCAGCAGCCAAGCGCGGCAGAATCAGCCCCAGCATTTT	CASSQARQNQPQHF
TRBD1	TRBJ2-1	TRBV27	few	TGTGCCAGCAGTTTAAGGGGGCAATCCTACAATGAGCAGTTCTTC	CASSLRGQSYNEQFF
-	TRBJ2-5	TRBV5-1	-	TGCGCCAGCAGCTTGGACCGGGATCGGGGGACCCAGTACTTC	CASSLDRDRGTQYF
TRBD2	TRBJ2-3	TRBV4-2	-	TGTGCCAGCAGCCAAGCGGGGGTAGCGGGGGGCGTCACAGATACGCGGTATTTT	CASSQAGVAGGVTDTRYF
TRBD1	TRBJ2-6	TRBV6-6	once	TGTGCCAGCAGTCCAAAAGGGGTGACAGGGTTTGTATCTGGGGCCAACGTCCTGACTTTC	CASSPKGVTGFVSGANVLTF
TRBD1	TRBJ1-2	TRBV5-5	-	TGTGCCAGCAGCCCGGACGGACAGGAGGGGTATGGCTACACCTTC	CASSPDGQEGYGYTF
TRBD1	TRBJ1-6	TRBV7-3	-	TGTGCCAGCAGCGCTACGACAGGGTCCTCCTATAATTCACCCCTCCACTTT	CASSATTGSSYNSPLHF
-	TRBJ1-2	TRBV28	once	TGTGCCAGCAGTTTCCGGTCTATATATGGCTACACCTTC	CASSFRSIYGYTF
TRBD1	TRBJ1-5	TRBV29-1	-	TGCAGAGACGACCGGGACAGGGGGCCACGGAGCAATCAGCCCCAGCATTTT	CRDDRDRGPRSNQPQHF
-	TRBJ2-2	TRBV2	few	TGTGCCAGCAAGGAGGCGGAATCCGCCGGGGAGCTGTTTTTT	CASKEAESAGELFF
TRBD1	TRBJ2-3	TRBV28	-	TGTGCCAGCACTTTTTCCCCCCGGACAGGGGGCCCAGATACGCAGTATTTT	CASTFSPRTGGPDTQYF
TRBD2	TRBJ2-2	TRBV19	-	TGTGCCAGTAGTACTGGACTAGTGATGACCGGGGAGCTGTTTTTT	CASSTGLVMTGELFF
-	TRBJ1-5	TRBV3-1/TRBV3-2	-	TGTGCCAGCAGCCAAGATCAGGGCAATCAGCCCCAGCATTTT	CASSQDQGNQPQHF
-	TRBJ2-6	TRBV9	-	TGTGCCAGCAGCCCCCAAATGAGACTTAGCTCTGGGGCCAACGTCCTGACTTTC	CASSPQMRLSSGANVLTF
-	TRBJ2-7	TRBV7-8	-	TGTGCCAGCAGCTTAGCGACGGGGAGCTCCTACGAGCAGTACTTC	CASSLATGSSYEQYF
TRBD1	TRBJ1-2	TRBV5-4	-	TGTGCCAGCAGCCCGGACAGGAACTATGGCTACACCTTC	CASSPDRNYGYTF
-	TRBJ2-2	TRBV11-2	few	TGTGCCAGCAGGTTCAGGGGGAACACCGGGGAGCTGTTTTTT	CASRFRGNTGELFF
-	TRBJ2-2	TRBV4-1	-	TGCGCCAGCAGCCAAGGACGAGGGGGAAGGGGCACCGGGGAGCTGTTTTTT	CASSQGRGGRGTGELFF
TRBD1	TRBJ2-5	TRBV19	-	TGTGCCAGTAGCGGACAGGCCTTACAAGAGACCCAGTACTTC	CASSGQALQETQYF
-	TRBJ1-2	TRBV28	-	TGTGCCAGCAGCGCCGGACTCGGGACACCCTATGGCTACACCTTC	CASSAGLGTPYGYTF
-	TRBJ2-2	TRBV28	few	TGTGCCAGCAGTCCTTGGGCAACGAACACCGGGGAGCTGTTTTTT	CASSPWATNTGELFF
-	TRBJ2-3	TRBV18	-	TGTGCCAGCTCACGGGACTCTTCAGATACGCAGTATTTT	CASSRDSSDTQYF
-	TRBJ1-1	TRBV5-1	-	TGCGCCAGCAGCACCGACAGTCGCGGTGAAGCTTTCTTT	CASSTDSRGEAFF
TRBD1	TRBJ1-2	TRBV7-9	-	TGTGCCAGCAGTCCGGGACAGGGAAGTGGCTACACCTTC	CASSPGQGSGYTF
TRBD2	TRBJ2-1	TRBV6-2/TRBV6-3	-	TGTGCCAGCAGCCTCGGACTAGCGCGGGGCAATGAGCAGTTCTTC	CASSLGLARGNEQFF
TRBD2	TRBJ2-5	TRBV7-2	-	TGTGCCAGCAGCTTACTTAGCGGGGACCAAGAGACCCAGTACTTC	CASSLLSGDQETQYF
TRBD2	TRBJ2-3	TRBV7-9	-	TGTGCCAGCAGCTTAGCAACGGGACTAAGCACAGATACGCAGTATTTT	CASSLATGLSTDTQYF